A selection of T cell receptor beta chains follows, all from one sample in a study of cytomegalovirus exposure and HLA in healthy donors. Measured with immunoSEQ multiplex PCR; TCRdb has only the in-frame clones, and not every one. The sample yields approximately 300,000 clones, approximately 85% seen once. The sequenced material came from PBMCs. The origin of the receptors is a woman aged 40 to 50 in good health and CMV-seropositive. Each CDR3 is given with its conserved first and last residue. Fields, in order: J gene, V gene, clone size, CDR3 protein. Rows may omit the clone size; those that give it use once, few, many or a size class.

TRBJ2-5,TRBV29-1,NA,CSVVGTSAQETQYF
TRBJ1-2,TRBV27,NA,CASSQTRDNYGYTF
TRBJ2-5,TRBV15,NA,CATEGAQETQYF
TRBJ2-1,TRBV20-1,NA,CSASRINEQFF
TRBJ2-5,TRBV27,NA,CASSASGLDTQYF
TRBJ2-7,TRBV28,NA,CASSFAGVPYEQYF
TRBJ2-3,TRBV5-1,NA,CASSLYTGLTDTQYF
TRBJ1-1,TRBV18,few,CASSPREVKNTEAFF
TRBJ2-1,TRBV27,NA,CASSFSGGGYNEQFF
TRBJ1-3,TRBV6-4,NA,CASSRQGTGNTIYF
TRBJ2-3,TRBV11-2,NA,CASSIGTSGSTDTQYF
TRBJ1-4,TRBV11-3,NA,CASSLGQTLANEKLFF
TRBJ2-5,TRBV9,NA,CASSVSPAGGQETQYF
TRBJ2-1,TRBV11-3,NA,CASSLVGGLAGGNEQFF
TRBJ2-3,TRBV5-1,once,CASSSYGQPSTDTQYF
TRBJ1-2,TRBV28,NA,CASIGTSGYTF